Following are 31 T cell receptor beta chains from one sample sequenced in a study of T cell clonality in common variable immunodeficiency. Study findings and constraints: Common variable immunodeficiency TCR beta sequences reportedly had fewer deletions and N-nucleotide insertions.

For these receptors, no antigen is known. Using immunoSEQ multiplex PCR, the repertoire was profiled, and TCRdb retains in-frame clones only, with some absent. Altogether 25,000 to 30,000 clones were found in the sample, and no singletons occur. What was sequenced was peripheral blood mononuclear cells. Every receptor here comes from a human donor with common variable immunodeficiency.

Remarks on this clone: The read is 3 residues too short to cover the CDR3 end, so that end is filled in from the germline J gene. This chain uses TRBV18 with TRBJ2-2; a weak D match, TRBD1 (5 bases). The CDR3 is made up of 15 amino acids. Trimming pared 0 bases from V and 3 bases from J, leaving 8 bases between. Germline-derived CDR1 and CDR2 are KGHSH and LQKENI. The covered CDR3 bases are TGTGCCAGCTCACCACCAATAGGGGACACCGGGGAG. It translates to CASSPPIGDTGE. The complete CDR3 reads CASSPPIGDTGELFF.

Concerning this clone: Coverage ceases 3 residues before the CDR3 finishes, and the germline J gene fills in the end. The chain links TRBV7-6 to TRBJ2-5; TRBD2 agrees at 10 bases. The germline V gene encodes CDR1 SGHVS and CDR2 FNYEAQ. J gave up 5 bases and V 0 bases, and 6 bases lay outside the gene matches. This CDR3 spans 16 amino acids. CDR3 bases read: TGTGCCAGCAGCTTAGCGGCCAGACTAGCGGGCGAGACC. It is translated as CASSLAARLAGET. The complete CDR3 reads CASSLAARLAGETQYF.

This clone was observed a few times. A junction boundary mismatches the germline segment, possibly from a read error. Read coverage stops 3 residues before the CDR3 terminus; the germline J gene supplies the remainder. V usage is TRBV7-3 and J usage is TRBJ2-5; D is perhaps TRBD1 or TRBD2 (5 bases each). CDR3 length equals 16 residues. Germline V gene lookup returns CDR1 SGHTA and CDR2 FQGTGA. Partial CDR3 DNA: TGTCCCAGCAGCTCAAGGCCAGGGAGACTGGGTGAGACC. It codes for CPSSSRPGRLGET. The whole CDR3 sequence reads CPSSSRPGRLGETQYF.

As for this clone: The read terminates 3 residues before the CDR3 end, so the remaining end is supplied by the germline J gene. The chain recombines TRBV19 with TRBJ1-1; D remains unclear. The germline V gene has CDR1 LNHDA and CDR2 SQIVND (reference sequence). Trimming pared 5 bases from V and 4 bases from J, leaving 5 bases between. This CDR3 has 11 residues. The DNA read from the CDR3 is TGTGCCAGTAGTTACGGCACTGAA. It specifies CASSYGTE. The whole CDR3 protein reads CASSYGTEAFF.

A word on this clone: Coverage ceases 3 residues before the CDR3 finishes, and the germline J gene fills in the end. This chain joins TRBV5-5 and TRBJ2-3; D not certain. The germline V and J ends were trimmed by 0 bases and 2 bases, with 10 bases remaining between them. Germline CDR1 is SGHKS and CDR2 is YYEKEE (reference sequence). This CDR3 is built from 15 residues. Here the CDR3 reads CASSLVRIDTDTQYF. The covered CDR3 bases are TGTGCCAGCAGCTTGGTTCGTATAGACACAGATACG.

With regard to this clone: The read stops 3 residues short of the end of the CDR3; the missing end is completed from the germline J gene. The chain recombines TRBV6-7 with TRBJ2-1; TRBD2 matches 9 bases. TRBV6-7 is noted as an ORF with a role that remains uncertain. This CDR3 spans 20 amino acids. V lost 4 bases and J lost 0; bases outside the gene matches: 16. The CDR3 here is CASSSQAVAGDTRSYNEQFF. CDR3 DNA (partial): TGTGCCAGCAGTTCTCAGGCGGTAGCGGGGGACACCCGCTCCTACAATGAG.

This clone was picked up a small number of times. The sequence runs out 3 residues before the end of the CDR3; the remainder is reconstructed from the germline J gene. The rearrangement uses TRBV18 and TRBJ1-4; TRBD1 is a possible D gene (5 bases). This CDR3 is 15 amino acids long. V was clipped by 7 bases and J by 4 bases, with 16 bases between them. Germline lookup yields CDR1 KGHSH and CDR2 LQKENI. The sequenced part of the CDR3 DNA is TGTGCCAGCTGCACTCAGGGTGCAAGTAATGAAAAA. Its protein is CASCTQGASNEK. The full CDR3 protein reads CASCTQGASNEKLFF.

This clone has just a few counts. The observed sequence ends 3 residues before the CDR3 terminus, with the missing tail filled in from the germline J gene. The V and J genes are TRBV2 and TRBJ2-5; maybe TRBD2 (5 bases). The CDR3 runs 12 residues. Trimming pared 8 bases from V and 4 bases from J, leaving 11 bases between. Per germline, CDR1 SNHLY and CDR2 FYNNEI. CDR3 sequence: CASLALAETQYF. The CDR3 bases that were read are TGTGCCAGCCTAGCTTTGGCAGAGACC.

This clone was seen many times. The read gets to within 3 residues of the CDR3 end, and the germline J gene fills in the rest. The genes are TRBV6-4 and TRBJ1-1; D perhaps matches TRBD1 (6 bases). The CDR3 has 16 amino acids. Germline CDR1 MRHNA, CDR2 SNTAGT. The V end lost 3 bases, the J end lost 5 bases, and 19 bases lay between the germline ends. CDR3 DNA (partial): TGTGCCAGCAGTGAGTGGGGGCAGGGGCGCGAGACTGAA. This translates into CASSEWGQGRETE. From start to end, the CDR3 is CASSEWGQGRETEAFF.

This clone has a count of ten or more. The read ends 3 residues shy of where the CDR3 ends; the end is completed using the germline J gene. The gene calls are TRBV4-2 and TRBJ2-1, with D possibly being TRBD1 (6 bases). V lost 4 bases and J lost 0, with 28 bases in between. This CDR3 has 21 residues. Germline V gene lookup returns CDR1 LGHNA and CDR2 YNFKEQ. The CDR3 loop is CASSRETPGVPTHSSYNEQFF. CDR3 DNA (partial): TGTGCCAGCAGCCGCGAGACACCAGGGGTCCCAACGCACAGCTCCTACAATGAG.

A note on this clone: With the read ending 3 residues before the CDR3 end, the germline J gene is used to fill in that end. The gene calls are TRBV13 and TRBJ2-7, with no clear D. This CDR3 is 13 amino acids long. Germline loops: CDR1 PRHDT, CDR2 FYEKMQ (reference sequence). Trimming took 5 bases from V and 0 from J, leaving 8 bases between them. CDR3 DNA (partial): TGTGCCAGCAGCCCTCCGGTCTCCTACGAG. This translates into CASSPPVSYE. The full CDR3 is CASSPPVSYEQYF. Full variable domain (rest looked up from reference TRBV13 and TRBJ2-7): AAGVIQSPRHLIKEKRETATLKCYPIPRHDTVYWYQQGPGQDPQFLISFYEKMQSDKGSIPDRFSAQQFSDYHSELNMSSLELGDSALYFCASSPPVSYEQYFGPGTRLTVT.

On this clone itself: Sequencing ends 3 residues short of the CDR3 end; the germline J gene provides the rest. The chain links TRBV7-3 to TRBJ2-3; the match to TRBD2 covers 14 bases. V trimming: 3 bases; J trimming: 6 bases; junction bases outside the gene matches: 5. The CDR3 has 16 amino acids. The V gene's germline CDR1 is SGHTA and CDR2 FQGTGA. CDR3 in amino acids: CASSLGLAGVGDTQYF. CDR3 DNA (partial): TGTGCCAGCAGCTTGGGACTAGCGGGAGTGGGGGATACG.

CDR3 region: CASSLGTGAETQYF. The CDR3 bases that were read are TGTGCCAGCAGCTTAGGCACAGGGGCAGAGACC. The chain is built from TRBV7-3 and TRBJ2-5; 7 nucleotides line up with TRBD1. The CDR3 end lies 3 residues beyond the end of the read and is filled in from the germline J gene. The CDR3 is 14 residues long. Germline V gene lookup returns CDR1 SGHTA and CDR2 FQGTGA. J was trimmed by 4 bases and V by 2 bases; bases with no gene match: 4.

In regard to this clone: From the germline J gene comes the end of the CDR3, since the read stops 3 residues before it. The rearrangement links TRBV19 to TRBJ1-5, with a tentative D call TRBD1 (5 bases). The CDR3 covers 16 residues. Trimming took off 6 bases at V and 0 bases at J, with 15 bases between the two ends. Per the germline V gene, CDR1 is LNHDA and CDR2 is SQIVND (reference sequence). CDR3 DNA (partial): TGTGCCAGTAGCTCAGGGAGGGGCCTTAGCAATCAGCCC. It is translated as CASSSGRGLSNQP. From start to end, the CDR3 is CASSSGRGLSNQPQHF.

This clone was counted only a few times. The observed sequence ends 3 residues before the CDR3 terminus, with the missing tail filled in from the germline J gene. The chain is built from TRBV19 and TRBJ1-1; D is unresolved. The V and J ends lost 7 bases and 6 bases respectively, with 12 bases between them. The CDR3 spans 12 residues. Germline CDR1 LNHDA, CDR2 SQIVND (reference sequence). Partial CDR3 DNA: TGTGCCAGTAAGGACTCCCCGTCTGAA. This translates into CASKDSPSE. The entire CDR3 protein is CASKDSPSEAFF. Variable domain in full (rest from reference TRBV19 and TRBJ1-1): DGGITQSPKYLFRKEGQNVTLSCEQNLNHDAMYWYRQDPGQGLRLIYYSQIVNDFQKGDIAEGYSVSREKKESFPLTVTSAQKNPTAFYLCASKDSPSEAFFGQGTRLTVV.

This clone has just a few counts. The part of the CDR3 DNA that was read is TGTGCCAGCAGTTTACAGCTAGCCAAAAACATT. As protein: CASSLQLAKNI. The whole CDR3 protein is CASSLQLAKNIQYF. The chain combines TRBV6-2 or TRBV6-3 with TRBJ2-4; D unresolved. The read halts 3 residues ahead of the CDR3 end, with the missing end drawn from the germline J gene. The V gene lost 4 bases and the J gene lost 0 bases, with 7 bases spanning the gap. This CDR3 is 14 amino acids long. Germline-derived CDR1 and CDR2 are MNHEY and SVGEGT.

With regard to this clone: The DNA ends 3 residues before the CDR3 does, and the rest of the CDR3 is filled in from the germline J gene. This chain uses TRBV2 with TRBJ2-4; the D is unclear. The V end lost 7 bases, the J end lost 0 bases, and 10 bases lay between the germline ends. CDR1 is SNHLY and CDR2 is FYNNEI in the germline V gene. This CDR3 has 14 amino acids. This CDR3 reads CASTSPIAKNIQYF. CDR3 bases read: TGTGCCAGCACAAGCCCTATAGCCAAAAACATT.

The table lists this clone with a few counts. With the read ending 3 residues before the CDR3 end, the germline J gene is used to fill in that end. This chain joins TRBV20-1 and TRBJ2-7; TRBD1 is a possible D gene (5 bases). The CDR3 is 14 residues long. The V gene lost 6 bases and the J gene lost 2 bases, with 17 bases spanning the gap. The germline CDR1 and CDR2 sequences are DFQATT and SNEGSKA (reference sequence). The sequenced part of the CDR3 DNA is TGCAGTGCACACTCTGACAGCGAGACCTACGAG. Residues: CSAHSDSETYE. The entire CDR3 protein is CSAHSDSETYEQYF.

Ten or more counts support this clone. The CDR3 is cut off 3 residues early in the read; its end comes from the germline J gene. The rearrangement joins TRBV2 to TRBJ2-5, with 8 positions matching TRBD1. After removal of 7 bases from V and 7 bases from J, the junction contained 14 bases not matched to a gene. The CDR3 totals 15 residues. Looked up from germline, CDR1 is SNHLY and CDR2 is FYNNEI. CDR3 DNA (partial): TGTGCCAGCATTCGACAGGGGATCCTTGATGGGACC. Residues: CASIRQGILDGT. The complete CDR3 protein is CASIRQGILDGTQYF. The whole variable domain, remainder taken from reference TRBV2 and TRBJ2-5, is EPEVTQTPSHQVTQMGQEVILRCVPISNHLYFYWYRQILGQKVEFLVSFYNNEISEKSEIFDDQFSVERPDGSNFTLKIRSTKLEDSAMYFCASIRQGILDGTQYFGPGTRLLVL.

Note on this clone: The read halts 3 residues ahead of the CDR3 end, with the missing end drawn from the germline J gene. The chain combines TRBV6-2 or TRBV6-3 with TRBJ2-3; a weak D match, TRBD1 (6 bases). The CDR3 is 16 residues long. Germline V gene sequence: CDR1 MNHEY, CDR2 SVGEGT. Trimming removed 7 bases at V and 2 bases at J, with 19 bases between. The CDR3 loop reads CASTPLFRGNTDTQYF. The CDR3 bases that were read are TGTGCCAGCACCCCTTTATTCAGGGGAAACACAGATACG.

Details on this clone: The CDR3 extends 3 residues past the end of the read, so its final part is completed from the germline J gene. The J gene is TRBJ1-1, the V gene TRBV5-1; D gene uncertain. There are 14 residues in the CDR3. The germline V gene has CDR1 SGHRS and CDR2 YFSETQ. Trimming stripped 1 base from V and 1 base from J, with 8 bases between. The CDR3 bases that were read are TGCGCCAGCAGCTTGTTAGAGCCGAACACTGAA. Residues: CASSLLEPNTE. The whole CDR3 region reads CASSLLEPNTEAFF.

This clone has more than one count but fewer than ten. The CDR3 end falls 3 residues outside the read, so it is completed with the germline J gene. The rearrangement joins TRBV7-9 to TRBJ2-5; TRBD2 matches at 13 bases. The CDR3 extends over 15 amino acids. V shed 3 bases and J 5 bases; nucleotides not matched to a gene: 3. The germline CDR1 and CDR2 sequences are SEHNR and FQNEAQ (reference sequence). The CDR3 loop reads CASSFETSGRETQYF. Incomplete CDR3 DNA: TGTGCCAGCAGCTTCGAGACTAGCGGGAGGGAGACC.

As regards this clone: The missing CDR3 end, 3 residues past where the read stops, is filled in from the germline J gene. The chain combines TRBV19 with TRBJ1-3; TRBD1 is a possible D gene (6 bases). The CDR3 runs to 14 residues. Germline V gene sequence: CDR1 LNHDA, CDR2 SQIVND (reference sequence). V lost 6 bases to trimming and J lost 1 base, with 10 bases between them. CDR3: CASRTQGSGNTIYF. CDR3 bases read: TGTGCCAGTAGGACACAGGGATCTGGAAACACC.

This clone appeared a few times. The CDR3 is cut off 3 residues early in the read; its end comes from the germline J gene. V and J are TRBV5-6 and TRBJ2-5; D not resolved. Germline V CDR1 and CDR2: SGHDT, YYEEEE. V was shortened by 4 bases and J by 3 bases, with 4 bases between the two germline ends. This CDR3 has 11 amino acids. The sequenced part of the CDR3 DNA is TGTGCCAGCAGCCGGGAAGAGACC. This sequence encodes CASSREET. The CDR3, in full, reads CASSREETQYF.

This clone appeared many times. The CDR3 extends 3 residues past the end of the read, so its final part is completed from the germline J gene. The chain couples TRBV6-1 to TRBJ2-6; possible D gene TRBD1, 5 bases. This CDR3 comprises 16 residues. Trimming shortened V by 2 bases and J by 2 bases, and 10 bases separated the two germline ends. Germline V lookup: CDR1 MNHNS, CDR2 SASEGT. The part of the CDR3 DNA that was read is TGTGCCAGCAGTGAAATGGGGCGTACTGGGGCCAACGTC. This sequence encodes CASSEMGRTGANV. The CDR3 in full is CASSEMGRTGANVLTF.

This clone was seen a few times. The observed sequence ends 3 residues before the CDR3 terminus, with the missing tail filled in from the germline J gene. This chain uses TRBV7-2 with TRBJ1-1; tentative D call: TRBD1 (5 bases). Germline assignment: CDR1 SGHTA and CDR2 FQGNSA. Trimming shortened V by 2 bases and J by 3 bases, and 10 bases separated the two germline ends. The CDR3 runs 14 residues. The CDR3 loop reads CASSLQGADTEAFF. CDR3 DNA (partial): TGTGCCAGCAGCTTACAGGGCGCGGACACTGAA. The full variable domain, rest sourced from reference TRBV7-2 and TRBJ1-1, is GAGVSQSPSNKVTEKGKDVELRCDPISGHTALYWYRQSLGQGLEFLIYFQGNSAPDKSGLPSDRFSAERTGGSVSTLTIQRTQQEDSAVYLCASSLQGADTEAFFGQGTRLTVV.

This clone counts as medium-sized (0.01 to 0.1%). The read ends 3 residues before the CDR3 terminus; that terminus is restored from the germline J gene. The chain recombines TRBV19 with TRBJ2-3; maybe TRBD1 (7 bases). This CDR3 has 16 amino acids. Trimming took 10 bases from V and 6 from J, leaving 26 bases between them. In germline, CDR1 is LNHDA, CDR2 SQIVND (reference sequence). The DNA read from the CDR3 is TGTGCCACCGCGGGACGGGACAGAAGTACGACGGATACG. Translated, it gives CATAGRDRSTTDT. The complete CDR3 protein is CATAGRDRSTTDTQYF. The variable domain in full, with the rest retrieved from reference TRBV19 and TRBJ2-3, is DGGITQSPKYLFRKEGQNVTLSCEQNLNHDAMYWYRQDPGQGLRLIYYSQIVNDFQKGDIAEGYSVSREKKESFPLTVTSAQKNPTAFYLCATAGRDRSTTDTQYFGPGTRLTVL.

This clone was detected only a few times. The read stops 3 residues short of the end of the CDR3; the missing end is completed from the germline J gene. The chain links TRBV6-1 to TRBJ1-2; D unclear. The CDR3 loop spans 17 amino acids. Germline V gene lookup returns CDR1 MNHNS and CDR2 SASEGT. Trimming removed 1 base from V and 2 bases from J, with 17 bases in between. This chain's CDR3 is CASSEEDSRPANYGYTF. The sequenced part of the CDR3 DNA is TGTGCCAGCAGTGAAGAGGACTCCCGACCTGCCAACTATGGC.

In regard to this clone: The CDR3 goes on 3 residues after the read ends, and that part is filled in from the germline J gene. The rearrangement links TRBV5-1 to TRBJ2-3, with a possible D match to TRBD1 (5 bases). V shed 0 bases and J shed 1 base, with 9 bases lying between them. This CDR3 contains 15 residues. Germline CDR1 SGHRS, CDR2 YFSETQ. The CDR3 loop reads CASSLEGVGTDTQYF. CDR3 DNA (partial): TGCGCCAGCAGCTTGGAAGGGGTCGGCACAGATACG.

This clone was counted a few times. Coverage ceases 3 residues before the CDR3 finishes, and the germline J gene fills in the end. The chain couples TRBV19 to TRBJ2-1, with D perhaps TRBD2 (5 bases). V was trimmed by 3 bases and J by 2 bases, leaving 11 bases between them. From germline, CDR1 is LNHDA and CDR2 SQIVND (reference sequence). The CDR3 consists of 15 residues. CDR3 protein: CASSMVGEPYNEQFF. CDR3 bases read: TGTGCCAGTAGTATGGTCGGGGAACCCTACAATGAG.

About this clone itself: The read falls 3 residues short of the CDR3 end, and the missing part is taken from the germline J gene. V is TRBV20-1 and J is TRBJ1-3; 7 bases fit TRBD1. The V gene's germline CDR1 is DFQATT and CDR2 SNEGSKA (reference sequence). The ends lost 1 base at V and 0 bases at J; junction bases unmatched: 6. CDR3 length: 16 residues. CDR3 bases read: TGCAGTGCTAGAGTAGGGGGCAGTTACTCTGGAAACACC. Its protein product is CSARVGGSYSGNT. The complete CDR3 protein is CSARVGGSYSGNTIYF.